One sample yielded the 23 T cell receptor beta chains listed below, sequenced in a study of shared T cell receptors in the human thymus. Data came from immunoSEQ multiplex PCR; TCRdb stores just in-frame clones and leaves some out. The sample lists about 380,000 clones, 85% to 95% occurring once. The sequenced sample was thymocytes. The receptors shown here come from a human donor.

The V gene is TRBV5-1, the J gene TRBJ2-1; D might be TRBD2 (5 bases). The CDR3 contains 16 residues. V was trimmed by 5 bases and J by 0 bases, leaving 15 bases between them. In germline, CDR1 is SGHRS, CDR2 YFSETQ. CDR3 sequence: CASSPPEVNSYNEQFF. The CDR3 DNA reads TGCGCCAGCAGTCCCCCGGAGGTAAACTCCTACAATGAGCAGTTCTTC.

The J gene is TRBJ2-1, the V gene TRBV4-3; D gene unclear. V shed 0 bases and J shed 7 bases, with 10 bases lying between them. CDR3 length: 14 amino acids. Germline CDR1 reads LGHNA; CDR2 reads YSLEER. CDR3 sequence reads: CASSQERWANEQFF. The CDR3 nucleotides read TGCGCCAGCAGCCAAGAGAGGTGGGCTAATGAGCAGTTCTTC.

The chain employs TRBV27 and TRBJ2-7, with 15 bases fitting TRBD2. Germline V gene data show CDR1 as MNHEY and CDR2 as SMNVEV (reference sequence). The CDR3 loop spans 16 amino acids. The V segment lost 6 bases and the J segment 4 bases; nucleotides outside the gene matches: 7. CDR3 in amino acids: CASSLGLAGGQYEQYF. CDR3 nucleotides: TGTGCCAGCAGCCTAGGACTAGCGGGAGGGCAATACGAGCAGTACTTC.

The chain's CDR3 is CASSPGTVSTDTQYF. The CDR3 coding sequence is TGTGCCAGCAGCCCCGGGACTGTGAGCACAGATACGCAGTATTTT. The J gene is TRBJ2-3, the V gene TRBV7-3; weak D call: TRBD2 (6 bases). The CDR3 is 15 amino acids. Trimming cost V 5 bases and J 0 bases, with 12 bases left between them. Germline CDR1 SGHTA, CDR2 FQGTGA.

This rearrangement joins TRBV15 to TRBJ1-5; D gene unclear. CDR3 length: 12 amino acids. CDR1 is LNHNV and CDR2 is YYDKDF in the germline V gene (reference sequence). V lost 7 bases and J 8 bases, leaving 12 bases between the germline ends. CDR3 in amino acids: CATTQGSKPQHF. The CDR3 DNA reads as TGTGCCACCACACAAGGTTCTAAGCCCCAGCATTTT.

This chain links TRBV27 with TRBJ2-5, with 10 bases aligning to TRBD2. V gave up 8 bases and J gave up 2 bases; unmatched junction bases: 2. The V gene's germline CDR1 is MNHEY and CDR2 SMNVEV (reference sequence). CDR3 length: 13 residues. The CDR3 spells CASGLAEQETQYF. CDR3 coding DNA: TGTGCCAGCGGACTAGCGGAGCAAGAGACCCAGTACTTC.

Concerning this clone: Mismatch with germline at one junction end may stem from a read error. The J gene is TRBJ2-7, the V gene TRBV7-7; the D is unclear. This CDR3 comprises 16 residues. Germline V gives CDR1 SSHAT, CDR2 FNYEAQ (reference sequence). DNA of the CDR3: TGTGCTAGCAGCCCTCAGTTGATGGGCAAACCTTACGAGCAGTACTTC. Amino acid sequence: CASSPQLMGKPYEQYF.

The chain carries TRBV28 and TRBJ2-7; TRBD2 agrees at 7 bases. From germline, CDR1 is MDHEN and CDR2 SYDVKM. The V and J ends lost 3 bases and 5 bases, in that order; junction bases with no gene match: 7. The CDR3 has 14 amino acids. The CDR3 sequence is CASSFMAGDDEQYF. The CDR3 nucleotides are TGTGCCAGCAGTTTTATGGCGGGAGACGACGAGCAGTACTTC.

V and J are TRBV7-3 and TRBJ2-3; D ambiguous. This CDR3 spans 13 amino acids. V dropped 3 bases and J dropped 5 bases, with 9 bases sitting between them. CDR1 is SGHTA and CDR2 is FQGTGA in the germline V gene. This CDR3 reads CASSLNRGDTQYF. As DNA, the CDR3 is TGTGCCAGCAGCTTGAACCGCGGAGATACGCAGTATTTT.

The CDR3 loop is CASSFLGPSGANVLTF. In DNA form, the CDR3 reads TGTGCCAGCAGTTTTCTGGGACCCTCTGGGGCCAACGTCCTGACTTTC. The chain combines TRBV27 with TRBJ2-6; D might be TRBD1 or TRBD2, each matching 5 bases. The CDR3 is 16 residues long. The V end was cut by 3 bases, the J end by 0 bases, with 9 bases between. Germline lookup yields CDR1 MNHEY and CDR2 SMNVEV (reference sequence).

The chain combines TRBV7-2 with TRBJ2-2; D remains ambiguous. Per germline, CDR1 SGHTA and CDR2 FQGNSA. This CDR3 spans 14 amino acids. V gave up 3 bases and J gave up 2 bases, with 7 bases separating them. The CDR3 DNA sequence: TGTGCCAGCAGCTTCTCAGTTAACACCGGGGAGCTGTTTTTT. This translates into CASSFSVNTGELFF.

The CDR3: CASSDNTGSYNEQFF. As DNA, the CDR3 is TGTGCCAGCAGTGACAACACCGGCTCCTACAATGAGCAGTTCTTC. The rearrangement joins TRBV6-4 to TRBJ2-1; D unresolved. Germline V gene lookup returns CDR1 MRHNA and CDR2 SNTAGT. The CDR3 is 15 amino acids. The V and J ends lost 2 bases and 0 bases respectively, with 8 bases between them.

The rearrangement uses TRBV30 and TRBJ2-1; 10 bases line up with TRBD2. In germline, CDR1 is GTSNPN, CDR2 SVGIG (reference sequence). The CDR3 extends over 18 amino acids. Germline trimming cut 0 bases from V and 7 bases from J; bases unmatched to any gene: 15. The CDR3 loop reads CAWSVQAGGPKPENEQFF. As DNA, the CDR3 is TGTGCCTGGAGTGTACAAGCGGGAGGGCCAAAACCCGAAAATGAGCAGTTCTTC.

This chain uses TRBV5-6 with TRBJ2-5, with 8 bases aligning to TRBD2. The CDR3 consists of 18 residues. Germline V gene data show CDR1 as SGHDT and CDR2 as YYEEEE. The V and J ends lost 0 bases and 9 bases, in that order; junction bases with no gene match: 19. The CDR3 nucleotides are TGTGCCAGCAGCTTGGGCAGGGGCGCGGGAGGCCCCGTGAAGTCCCAGTACTTC. The encoded protein is CASSLGRGAGGPVKSQYF.

CDR3 nucleotides: TGTGCCAGCAGTTTCCGAGACAGGCCACTCTATGGCTACACCTTC. It specifies CASSFRDRPLYGYTF. J is TRBJ1-2 and V is TRBV27, with D possibly TRBD1 on 6 matching bases. With 3 bases removed from V and 4 bases from J, the gap between germline ends came to 15 bases. Germline values: CDR1 MNHEY, CDR2 SMNVEV (reference sequence). CDR3 length equals 15 residues.

The V and J genes are TRBV28 and TRBJ2-7, with D possibly TRBD2 on 7 matching bases. The germline V and J ends were trimmed by 8 bases and 2 bases, with 19 bases remaining between them. CDR3 length: 15 amino acids. Germline V gene lookup returns CDR1 MDHEN and CDR2 SYDVKM. The CDR3 bases are TGTGCCAGCGGACCCTGTCCGGGGGGCCCCTACGAGCAGTACTTC. This encodes CASGPCPGGPYEQYF.

The chain uses TRBV29-1 and TRBJ2-7; the match to TRBD2 covers 13 bases. The CDR3 runs to 17 residues. CDR1 is SQVTM, CDR2 ANQGSEA, per germline. V shed 5 bases, J shed 6 bases, and the junction held 16 bases outside the gene matches. CDR3 region: CSVQWTSGSPLGGEQYF. CDR3 coding DNA: TGCAGCGTTCAATGGACTAGCGGGAGTCCTCTGGGGGGCGAGCAGTACTTC.

This chain uses TRBV7-9 with TRBJ2-1, with a weak D call TRBD2 (7 bases). The length of the CDR3 is 17 residues. Germline CDR1 and CDR2: SEHNR and FQNEAQ (reference sequence). With 1 base removed from V and 6 bases from J, the gap between germline ends came to 19 bases. This CDR3 is CASSLEGGGRGSNEQFF. In nucleotides, the CDR3 is TGTGCCAGCAGCTTAGAGGGGGGCGGGAGAGGGTCCAATGAGCAGTTCTTC.

The chain is built from TRBV4-2 and TRBJ1-2; TRBD1 aligns across 8 bases. Germline lookup yields CDR1 LGHNA and CDR2 YNFKEQ. J lost 9 bases, V lost 4 bases, and 7 bases had no gene match. This CDR3 is built from 13 residues. CDR3 sequence (DNA): TGTGCCAGCAGCCCTCGACAGGGGTGCAGCTACACCTTC. Protein: CASSPRQGCSYTF.

The rearrangement links TRBV27 to TRBJ1-5; 9 bases are a match to TRBD1. The V gene's germline CDR1 is MNHEY and CDR2 SMNVEV (reference sequence). The CDR3 is made up of 15 amino acids. Germline trimming cut 6 bases from V and 4 bases from J; bases unmatched to any gene: 7. Written as DNA, the CDR3 is TGTGCCAGCAGGGCACCGGGACAGGGTAATCAGCCCCAGCATTTT. Protein product: CASRAPGQGNQPQHF.

The chain employs TRBV7-9 and TRBJ1-1, with D uncertain. The CDR3 covers 17 residues. The V gene lost 5 bases and the J gene lost 1 base, with 20 bases spanning the gap. Germline values: CDR1 SEHNR, CDR2 FQNEAQ (reference sequence). CDR3 residues: CASSPGPRMHENTEAFF. Here the CDR3 DNA reads TGTGCCAGCAGCCCGGGCCCTCGAATGCATGAGAACACTGAAGCTTTCTTT. The whole variable domain, remainder taken from reference TRBV7-9 and TRBJ1-1, is DTGVSQNPRHKITKRGQNVTFRCDPISEHNRLYWYRQTLGQGPEFLTYFQNEAQLEKSRLLSDRFSAERPKGSFSTLEIQRTEQGDSAMYLCASSPGPRMHENTEAFFGQGTRLTVV.

J is TRBJ1-1 and V is TRBV5-1; D not resolved. The CDR3 has 14 residues. Germline CDR1 and CDR2: SGHRS and YFSETQ. Trimming took 5 bases from V and 1 from J, leaving 12 bases between them. The CDR3 here is CASRNGERNTEAFF. The CDR3 DNA follows: TGCGCCAGCAGGAACGGAGAAAGGAACACTGAAGCTTTCTTT. Full variable domain (remainder filled in from reference TRBV5-1 and TRBJ1-1): KAGVTQTPRYLIKTRGQQVTLSCSPISGHRSVSWYQQTPGQGLQFLFEYFSETQRNKGNFPGRFSGRQFSNSRSEMNVSTLELGDSALYLCASRNGERNTEAFFGQGTRLTVV.

The chain is built from TRBV7-6 and TRBJ2-7, with 7 bases aligning to TRBD2. Looked up from germline, CDR1 is SGHVS and CDR2 is FNYEAQ. Trimming took 6 bases from V and 1 from J; bases not matched to a gene: 9. The CDR3 contains 15 residues. The CDR3 region has the DNA TGTGCCAGCAGTCTTCGAGCTAGCGGATCCTACGAGCAGTACTTC. Amino acid sequence: CASSLRASGSYEQYF. Drawing the rest from reference TRBV7-6 and TRBJ2-7, the complete variable domain is GAGVSQSPRYKVTKRGQDVALRCDPISGHVSLYWYRQALGQGPEFLTYFNYEAQQDKSGLPNDRFSAERPEGSISTLTIQRTEQRDSAMYRCASSLRASGSYEQYFGPGTRLTVT.